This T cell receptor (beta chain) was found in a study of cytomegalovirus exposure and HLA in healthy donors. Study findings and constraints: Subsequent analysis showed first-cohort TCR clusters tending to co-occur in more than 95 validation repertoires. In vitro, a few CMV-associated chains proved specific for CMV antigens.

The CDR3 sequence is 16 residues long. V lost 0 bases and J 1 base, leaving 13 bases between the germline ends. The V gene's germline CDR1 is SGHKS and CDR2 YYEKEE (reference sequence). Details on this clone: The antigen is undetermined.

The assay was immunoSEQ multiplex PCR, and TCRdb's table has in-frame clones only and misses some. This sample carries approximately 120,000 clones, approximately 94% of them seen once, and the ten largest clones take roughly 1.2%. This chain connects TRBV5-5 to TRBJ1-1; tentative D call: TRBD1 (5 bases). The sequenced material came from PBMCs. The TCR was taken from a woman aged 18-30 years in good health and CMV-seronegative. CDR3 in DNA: TGTGCCAGCAGCTTGGCCCTACGGGGGGGGAACACTGAAGCTTTCTTT. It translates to CASSLALRGGNTEAFF.